This T cell receptor beta chain is from a study of human T cells and chemical hapten exposure. At the level of the study: The patients were mostly female; they had alopecia areata, totalis or universalis.

The V and J ends lost 5 bases and 5 bases respectively, with 19 bases between them. The CDR3 contains 16 residues. CDR1 is LNHDA and CDR2 is SQIVND in the germline V gene (reference sequence). This clonotype has only a few counts. Its antigen is unknown. Original processing methods: Per sample, the median was about 88,000 TCRs, with values from around 24,000 to 710,000. TCRdb analysed the RACE reads with MiXCR anew, one entry per CDR3 protein. TCRdb's processing, not the authors', yielded these V and J calls. The data hold about 96,000 distinct CDR3 sequences, with around 9.3% observed a single time. The study's findings and limits: Clustering by CDR3 similarity yielded significantly more large clusters from expanded TCRs than controls. Unchanged with DPC sensitization were TCRs above 1 in 1000 frequency.

Time point here: patch test 2, 6 weeks after DPC sensitization. Treatment given: therapeutic diphenylcyclopropenone sensitization with weekly scalp DPC. Specimen: whole blood, collected in connection with sensitization to the hapten diphenylcyclopropenone (DPC). The TCR originated in a middle-aged woman with alopecia areata. Some clones in this sample may be carry-over from other donors' samples. The V gene is TRBV19, the J gene TRBJ1-5; D is possibly TRBD1 (6 bases). Written as DNA, the CDR3 is TGTGCCAGTAGTGTTTTCCAATTGGGGGCGGATCAGCCCCAGCATTTT. It translates to CASSVFQLGADQPQHF.